Below are 32 T cell receptor beta chains sequenced from a single sample in a study of T-cell reconstitution after alpha-beta-depleted transplantation in children. Preparation of the TCRbeta library was carried out with unique molecular identifiers. Via MiXCR, TCRdb re-called the PCR reads, giving one row per CDR3 protein. The table shows about 610,000 distinct CDR3 sequences, with about 10% occurring only once. The sample was PBMCs from the stem cell graft donor, taken from the stem cell graft. Receptors were obtained from a human donor who donated a stem cell graft to a child with acute myeloid leukemia.

This clonotype has at least ten counts. The chain uses TRBV10-3 and TRBJ2-7; TRBD2 matches at 13 bases. The V and J ends lost 2 bases and 3 bases, in that order; junction bases with no gene match: 10. The CDR3 is made up of 18 amino acids. Germline CDR1 is ENHRY and CDR2 is SYGVKD. CDR3 protein: CAISETSGREAKGYEQYF. The CDR3 nucleotides read TGTGCCATCAGTGAGACTAGCGGGAGGGAAGCTAAAGGCTACGAGCAGTACTTC.

This clonotype was counted a few times. One end of the junction fails to match germline, which may point to a read error. The chain links TRBV20-1 to TRBJ2-3; the match to TRBD2 covers 11 bases. The CDR3 extends over 17 amino acids. CDR1 DFQATT and CDR2 SNEGSKA come from the germline V gene (reference sequence). The CDR3 bases are TGCTGTGCTAGAGATCAGCCGGGACTAGCGGTCACAGATACGCAGTATTTT. Translated: CCARDQPGLAVTDTQYF.

Many counts were recorded for this clonotype. V is TRBV29-1 and J is TRBJ2-3; D may be TRBD1 or TRBD2 (6 bases each). Per germline, CDR1 SQVTM and CDR2 ANQGSEA. This CDR3 spans 18 amino acids. V was shortened by 1 base and J by 6 bases, with 26 bases between the two germline ends. The CDR3 DNA follows: TGCAGCGTTGAAGGGGCCGACCCCGGGGGCCTACGTTCGGATACGCAGTATTTT. It is translated as CSVEGADPGGLRSDTQYF.

This clonotype was counted many times. The chain employs TRBV7-4 and TRBJ2-1, with D uncertain. The germline gives CDR1 SGHVT, CDR2 SQSDAQ. This CDR3 contains 9 residues. CDR3 in amino acids: CGLYNEQFF. CDR3 nucleotides: TGTGGCCTCTACAATGAGCAGTTCTTC.

This clonotype was seen only a few times. The rearrangement links TRBV12-3 or TRBV12-4 to TRBJ1-3; 7 bases fit TRBD1. V lost 8 bases to trimming and J lost 0 bases; unmatched junction nucleotides: 10. The CDR3 spans 16 residues. The CDR3 loop reads CASGRDSKISGNTIYF. The CDR3 bases are TGTGCCAGCGGCCGGGACAGCAAAATCTCTGGAAACACCATATATTTT.

In its sample, this clonotype was seen a few times. V usage is TRBV28 and J usage is TRBJ2-3, with 7 bases identical to TRBD2. The germline V gene encodes CDR1 MDHEN and CDR2 SYDVKM. V shed 7 bases and J 3 bases; nucleotides not matched to a gene: 4. The CDR3 sequence is 13 residues long. CDR3 sequence reads: CASMGGGTDTQYF. In nucleotides, the CDR3 is TGTGCCAGCATGGGCGGGGGAACAGATACGCAGTATTTT.

The chain joins TRBV27 to TRBJ2-1; TRBD2 aligns across 12 bases. Germline V lookup: CDR1 MNHEY, CDR2 SMNVEV (reference sequence). After removal of 6 bases from V and 10 bases from J, the junction contained 10 bases not matched to a gene. CDR3 length equals 15 residues. CDR3 residues: CASRPSGRVLGEQFF. CDR3 sequence (DNA): TGTGCCAGCAGACCTAGCGGGAGGGTCCTGGGGGAGCAGTTCTTC.

This clonotype was seen many times. The rearrangement uses TRBV28 and TRBJ2-7; 9 bases are a match to TRBD2. Trimming took 10 bases from V and 7 from J; bases not matched to a gene: 14. Looked up from germline, CDR1 is MDHEN and CDR2 is SYDVKM. This CDR3 has 14 residues. CDR3: CATSLGGRASEQYF. The CDR3 DNA reads as TGTGCCACCAGCCTGGGCGGGAGGGCCAGTGAGCAGTACTTC.

The chain recombines TRBV4-3 with TRBJ2-1; TRBD2 matches 8 bases. The CDR3 loop spans 17 amino acids. The ends lost 0 bases at V and 2 bases at J; junction bases unmatched: 6. Germline loops: CDR1 LGHNA, CDR2 YSLEER. The CDR3 DNA is TGCGCCAGCAGCCAAGATTTGGGTAGCGGGACCTACAATGAGCAGTTCTTC. It encodes CASSQDLGSGTYNEQFF.

This clonotype was counted a few times. This rearrangement joins TRBV28 to TRBJ1-4; 8 nucleotides align to TRBD1. The CDR3 is 14 residues long. V was clipped by 6 bases and J by 6 bases; unmatched bases: 6. Germline-derived CDR1 and CDR2 are MDHEN and SYDVKM. The DNA for the CDR3 is TGTGCCAGCAGCTGGACAGGGTTAGATGAAAAACTGTTTTTT. Protein sequence: CASSWTGLDEKLFF.

This clonotype was detected a few times. The chain employs TRBV27 and TRBJ1-2; 8 bases map to TRBD1. Losses at the gene ends were 5 bases for V and 14 bases for J; bases not matched to a gene: 25. Germline values: CDR1 MNHEY, CDR2 SMNVEV (reference sequence). This CDR3 has 17 residues. As DNA, the CDR3 is TGTGCCAGCAGTCCTTCAGAATTTCCGGGACAGGTGTTAGAGAGAACCTTC. It codes for CASSPSEFPGQVLERTF.

This clonotype occurred a few times. The chain uses TRBV7-2 and TRBJ2-7; a possible D gene is TRBD2 (5 bases). V was pared by 5 bases and J by 0 bases, with 11 bases between. CDR1 and CDR2 from the germline V gene are SGHTA and FQGNSA. The length of the CDR3 is 14 residues. CDR3 in DNA: TGTGCCAGCAGCCCGGACTTTTTCTCCTACGAGCAGTACTTC. This encodes CASSPDFFSYEQYF. The full variable domain, with the rest looked up from reference TRBV7-2 and TRBJ2-7, is GAGVSQSPSNKVTEKGKDVELRCDPISGHTALYWYRQSLGQGLEFLIYFQGNSAPDKSGLPSDRFSAERTGGSVSTLTIQRTQQEDSAVYLCASSPDFFSYEQYFGPGTRLTVT.

The CDR3 loop reads CASSNRGGPGTNEKLFF. The CDR3 DNA is TGTGCCAGCAGCAACAGGGGGGGGCCTGGAACTAATGAAAAACTGTTTTTT. The rearrangement links TRBV7-2 to TRBJ1-4, with 8 bases matching TRBD1. The J segment lost 1 base and the V segment lost 5 bases, leaving 9 bases of the junction unmatched. The CDR3 is made up of 17 amino acids. Germline V gives CDR1 SGHTA, CDR2 FQGNSA.

This clonotype has just a few counts. The genes are TRBV29-1 and TRBJ1-1, with D perhaps matching TRBD1 (5 bases). The CDR3 contains 17 residues. Germline values: CDR1 SQVTM, CDR2 ANQGSEA. Trimming removed 0 bases from V and 5 bases from J, with 22 bases in between. The CDR3 nucleotides are TGCAGCGTTGAAGATTTTTCGACGGCGGGGGTGGGAACTGAAGCTTTCTTT. Protein: CSVEDFSTAGVGTEAFF.

The chain combines TRBV3-1 with TRBJ1-2, with D perhaps matching TRBD1 (5 bases). Trimming removed 1 base at V and 6 bases at J, with 9 bases between. The CDR3 has 13 residues. CDR1 LGHDT and CDR2 YNNKEL come from the germline V gene (reference sequence). The CDR3 protein is CASSQVQGDGYTF. The CDR3, as DNA: TGTGCCAGCAGCCAAGTGCAGGGCGATGGCTACACCTTC.

The chain recombines TRBV5-5 with TRBJ2-5; D may be TRBD1 or TRBD2 (6 bases each). CDR3 length: 15 amino acids. Trimming pared 0 bases from V and 4 bases from J, leaving 13 bases between. Germline V gene data show CDR1 as SGHKS and CDR2 as YYEKEE (reference sequence). Here the CDR3 DNA reads TGTGCCAGCAGCTTGGGGGCCGGGGGCGCAGAGACCCAGTACTTC. It is translated as CASSLGAGGAETQYF.

In DNA form, the CDR3 reads TGTGCCAGCAGCTTACAAGCCGGGACTAGAAACAATGAGCAGTTCTTC. Protein: CASSLQAGTRNNEQFF. The chain employs TRBV9 and TRBJ2-1, with TRBD2 matching 8 bases. Germline V gene data show CDR1 as SGDLS and CDR2 as YYNGEE. The CDR3 runs to 16 residues. Trimming removed 4 bases from V and 5 bases from J; junction bases left unmatched: 11.

This clonotype occurred a few times. The chain combines TRBV20-1 with TRBJ2-1; 8 positions agree with TRBD2. J lost 0 bases, V lost 3 bases, and 4 bases had no gene match. Germline assignment: CDR1 DFQATT and CDR2 SNEGSKA (reference sequence). The CDR3 spans 15 residues. The CDR3 DNA reads as TGCAGTGCTAGGGAGCGGGGGAGCTCCTACAATGAGCAGTTCTTC. This gives the protein CSARERGSSYNEQFF.

The CDR3 nucleotides read TGTGCCTGGAGTGTACAGGGACAGAACACTGAAGCTTTCTTT. It is translated as CAWSVQGQNTEAFF. This chain uses TRBV30 with TRBJ1-1; D is perhaps TRBD1 (6 bases). Germline-derived CDR1 and CDR2 are GTSNPN and SVGIG (reference sequence). V lost 0 bases, J lost 1 base, and 9 bases lay in between. This CDR3 has 14 residues.

A few counts support this clonotype. CDR3 sequence (DNA): TGTGCCAGCAGCCAAGACGAAACTAGCGGGAGGGTGAACAATGAGCAGTTCTTC. Residues: CASSQDETSGRVNNEQFF. The chain recombines TRBV4-2 with TRBJ2-1, with TRBD2 matching over 13 bases. Germline trimming cut 0 bases from V and 5 bases from J; bases unmatched to any gene: 7. The length of the CDR3 is 18 residues. From germline, CDR1 is LGHNA and CDR2 YNFKEQ.

V is TRBV28 and J is TRBJ2-1; 8 positions agree with TRBD2. The J segment lost 1 base and the V segment lost 4 bases, leaving 9 bases of the junction unmatched. Germline loops: CDR1 MDHEN, CDR2 SYDVKM. CDR3 length equals 17 residues. The CDR3 is CASSSRIAGLSYNEQFF. CDR3 bases: TGTGCCAGCAGTTCGCGGATAGCGGGACTTTCCTACAATGAGCAGTTCTTC. The variable domain in full, completed from reference TRBV28 and TRBJ2-1, reads DVKVTQSSRYLVKRTGEKVFLECVQDMDHENMFWYRQDPGLGLRLIYFSYDVKMKEKGDIPEGYSVSREKKERFSLILESASTNQTSMYLCASSSRIAGLSYNEQFFGPGTRLTVL.

This sequence joins TRBV20-1 and TRBJ2-1; unclear D gene. Trimming stripped 5 bases from V and 10 bases from J, with 21 bases between. Germline V gene sequence: CDR1 DFQATT, CDR2 SNEGSKA (reference sequence). The CDR3 runs 14 residues. The chain's CDR3 is CSAFLSPHNTEQFF. As DNA, the CDR3 is TGCAGTGCTTTCCTGTCCCCTCACAATACGGAGCAGTTCTTC.

This clonotype was seen only a few times. The chain carries TRBV5-1 and TRBJ1-2; maybe TRBD1 (6 bases). Trimming removed 4 bases at V and 6 bases at J, with 22 bases between. The CDR3 runs 16 residues. The V gene's germline CDR1 is SGHRS and CDR2 YFSETQ. This chain's CDR3 is CASSPGRGAHGDGYTF. For the CDR3, the DNA is TGCGCCAGCAGCCCCGGCCGGGGGGCCCATGGGGATGGCTACACCTTC.

This clonotype was counted a few times. The rearrangement uses TRBV20-1 and TRBJ2-6; 9 bases are a match to TRBD1. The CDR3 is 17 amino acids. V gave up 1 base and J gave up 0 bases; unmatched junction bases: 4. Germline V lookup: CDR1 DFQATT, CDR2 SNEGSKA (reference sequence). As DNA, the CDR3 is TGCAGTGCTAGAGTACAGGGGGCCTCCTCTGGGGCCAACGTCCTGACTTTC. It specifies CSARVQGASSGANVLTF.

This clonotype appeared a few times. The rearrangement links TRBV28 to TRBJ1-2, with a tentative D call TRBD1 (5 bases). Deletions cut 5 bases from V and 8 bases from J, with 15 bases between. The CDR3 runs to 13 residues. Germline CDR1 and CDR2: MDHEN and SYDVKM. CDR3 sequence reads: CASSPPGEGGYTF. As DNA, the CDR3 is TGTGCCAGCAGTCCCCCGGGGGAAGGGGGCTACACCTTC.

The genes are TRBV29-1 and TRBJ2-7; D call uncertain. CDR1 SQVTM and CDR2 ANQGSEA come from the germline V gene. Trimming pared 6 bases from V and 2 bases from J, leaving 8 bases between. This CDR3 has 11 residues. CDR3 protein: CSVRTAYEQYF. CDR3 nucleotides: TGCAGCGTGCGGACCGCCTACGAGCAGTACTTC.

This clonotype was recorded a few times. V is TRBV6-5 and J is TRBJ2-7; D possibly corresponds to TRBD2 (5 bases). Trimming took off 0 bases at V and 0 bases at J, with 12 bases between the two ends. The CDR3 is 16 amino acids. Germline values: CDR1 MNHEY, CDR2 SVGAGI. CDR3 region: CASSYSRDSSSYEQYF. The CDR3, as DNA: TGTGCCAGCAGTTACTCCCGGGATTCTAGCTCCTACGAGCAGTACTTC.

This clonotype was counted between two and nine times. This chain connects TRBV6-2 or TRBV6-3 to TRBJ2-5; 11 bases line up with TRBD2. This CDR3 is 14 amino acids long. Germline assignment: CDR1 MNHEY and CDR2 SVGEGT. V lost 6 bases and J lost 6; bases outside the gene matches: 6. Written as DNA, the CDR3 is TGTGCCAGCAGGGATAGCGGGAGGGCGAAGACCCAGTACTTC. Its protein is CASRDSGRAKTQYF.

This clonotype was picked up a small number of times. V usage is TRBV4-2 and J usage is TRBJ1-5, with 7 bases lining up with TRBD1. CDR1 LGHNA and CDR2 YNFKEQ come from the germline V gene. J lost 3 bases, V lost 6 bases, and 8 bases had no gene match. This CDR3 has 15 residues. CDR3 loop: CASRSRDRDNQPQHF. The DNA of the CDR3 is TGTGCCAGCAGGAGCCGGGACAGAGACAATCAGCCCCAGCATTTT.

In this sample, this clonotype turned up many times. The chain has TRBV9 and TRBJ2-2; 10 bases line up with TRBD2. Germline values: CDR1 SGDLS, CDR2 YYNGEE. CDR3 size: 17 residues. Trimming at V came to 6 bases and at J to 2 bases, leaving 10 bases not matched to a gene. Here the CDR3 DNA reads TGTGCCAGCACCCGATTAGCGGGAGGACCTAACACCGGGGAGCTGTTTTTT. Protein sequence: CASTRLAGGPNTGELFF. Supplemented by reference TRBV9 and TRBJ2-2, the full variable domain reads DSGVTQTPKHLITATGQRVTLRCSPRSGDLSVYWYQQSLDQGLQFLIQYYNGEERAKGNILERFSAQQFPDLHSELNLSSLELGDSALYFCASTRLAGGPNTGELFFGEGSRLTVL.

This clonotype was recorded a few times. V and J are TRBV28 and TRBJ1-5; TRBD1 is a possible D gene (6 bases). V was pared by 7 bases and J by 7 bases, with 17 bases between. Germline lookup yields CDR1 MDHEN and CDR2 SYDVKM. The CDR3 is 14 amino acids. The DNA of the CDR3 is TGTGCCAGCACCTCTCAACAGGGTAGGCAGCCCCAGCATTTT. Amino acids: CASTSQQGRQPQHF.

In its sample, this clonotype was seen many times. V and J are TRBV9 and TRBJ2-3; D not certain. In germline, CDR1 is SGDLS, CDR2 YYNGEE. Trimming left V 3 bases short and J 4 bases short, with 9 bases between. CDR3 length: 13 residues. The CDR3 protein is CASSGPRADTQYF. CDR3 nucleotides: TGTGCCAGCAGCGGTCCTAGGGCAGATACGCAGTATTTT.